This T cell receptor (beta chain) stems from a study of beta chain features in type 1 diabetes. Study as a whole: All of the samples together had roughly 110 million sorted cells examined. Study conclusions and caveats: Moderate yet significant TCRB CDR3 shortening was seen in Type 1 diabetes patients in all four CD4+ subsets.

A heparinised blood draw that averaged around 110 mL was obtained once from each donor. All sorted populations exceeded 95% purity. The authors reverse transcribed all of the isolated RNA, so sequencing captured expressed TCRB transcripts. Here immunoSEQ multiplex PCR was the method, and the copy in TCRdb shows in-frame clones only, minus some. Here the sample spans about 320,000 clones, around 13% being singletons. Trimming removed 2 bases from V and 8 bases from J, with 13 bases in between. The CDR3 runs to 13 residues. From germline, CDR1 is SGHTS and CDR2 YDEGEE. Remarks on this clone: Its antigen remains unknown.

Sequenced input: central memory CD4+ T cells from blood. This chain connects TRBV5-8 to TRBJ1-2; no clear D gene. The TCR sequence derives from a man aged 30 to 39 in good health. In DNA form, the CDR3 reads TGTGCCAGCAGCTTTGGAAGCCACCAAGGCTACACCTTC. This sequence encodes CASSFGSHQGYTF.